Below, 22 T cell receptor beta chains from the same sample are listed, as sequenced in a study of T cells in Graves' hyperthyroidism and ophthalmopathy. TCR beta CDR3 regions were amplified from RNA transcripts. First-round RT-PCR with HTBI primers amplified the TCR CDR3 region. TCRdb re-called the multiplex PCR reads with MiXCR, one entry per CDR3 protein. The data contain under 300,000 distinct CDR3 sequences, over 12% of them singletons. Sequences were obtained from blood. The receptor set was obtained from a woman aged 50 to 65 with Graves' hyperthyroidism that later progressed to Graves' ophthalmopathy.

In its sample, this clonotype was seen many times. The V gene is TRBV18, the J gene TRBJ1-3, with D tentatively TRBD1 (5 bases). Trimming cost V 3 bases and J 0 bases, with 9 bases left between them. CDR1 is KGHSH, CDR2 LQKENI, per germline. This CDR3 spans 15 amino acids. The CDR3: CASSPGHSSGNTIYF. Here the CDR3 DNA reads TGTGCCAGCTCACCTGGACACTCCTCTGGAAACACCATATATTTT.

In its sample, this clonotype was seen many times. The chain is built from TRBV7-3 and TRBJ2-3, with 8 bases identical to TRBD2. The CDR3 has 15 amino acids. The germline V gene encodes CDR1 SGHTA and CDR2 FQGTGA. Germline trimming cut 3 bases from V and 2 bases from J; bases unmatched to any gene: 4. The CDR3, as DNA: TGTGCCAGCAGCTTGTCGGGGGGGGCCACAGATACGCAGTATTTT. The encoded protein is CASSLSGGATDTQYF.

The chain uses TRBV5-6 and TRBJ1-1, with TRBD1 matching over 10 bases. The CDR3 runs 15 residues. V lost 3 bases and J lost 5; bases outside the gene matches: 7. CDR1 and CDR2 from the germline V gene are SGHDT and YYEEEE. This chain's CDR3 is CASSSVDRGQTEAFF. The CDR3 nucleotides read TGTGCCAGCAGCTCCGTCGACAGGGGGCAAACTGAAGCTTTCTTT.

Concerning this clonotype: This may come from a read error, since a much larger clone is one base off. The chain carries TRBV27 and TRBJ2-3, with 7 bases identical to TRBD2. CDR3 length: 14 amino acids. The V segment lost 9 bases and the J segment 6 bases; nucleotides outside the gene matches: 12. From germline, CDR1 is MNHEY and CDR2 SMNVEV (reference sequence). The CDR3 region is CARGKTGLMDTQYF. CDR3 nucleotides: TGTGCCAGGGGGAAAACGGGACTAATGGATACGCAGTATTTT.

This clonotype was counted many times. The chain has TRBV6-2 or TRBV6-3 and TRBJ2-6; perhaps TRBD1 as D (5 bases). The CDR3 covers 15 residues. Germline CDR1 reads MNHEY; CDR2 reads SVGEGT. With 8 bases removed from V and 5 bases from J, the gap between germline ends came to 16 bases. The DNA of the CDR3 is TGTGCCAGCGCCCCAGGGTTTCCCCGGGCCAACGTCCTGACTTTC. Protein: CASAPGFPRANVLTF.

This clonotype was seen a few times. The chain recombines TRBV24-1 with TRBJ2-5; the D gene is possibly TRBD2 (6 bases). Between the trimmed V and J ends, which lost 4 bases and 10 bases, there was a span of 21 bases. This CDR3 has 15 residues. CDR1 is KGHDR, CDR2 SFDVKD, per germline. CDR3 nucleotide sequence: TGTGCCACCAGTGAGCCTGGCGGGACGGTTACTATCCAGTACTTC. This sequence encodes CATSEPGGTVTIQYF.

The chain joins TRBV7-9 to TRBJ2-7; 10 nucleotides match TRBD2. Trimming cost V 4 bases and J 4 bases; bases outside gene matches: 7. The V gene's germline CDR1 is SEHNR and CDR2 FQNEAQ (reference sequence). The CDR3 spans 15 residues. The CDR3 region is CASSSPAGGPYEQYF. The CDR3 DNA follows: TGTGCCAGCAGCTCCCCAGCGGGAGGGCCTTACGAGCAGTACTTC.

This clonotype occurred a few times. The chain combines TRBV20-1 with TRBJ1-1; D gene uncertain. The CDR3 is made up of 11 amino acids. Germline V CDR1 and CDR2: DFQATT, SNEGSKA (reference sequence). V was trimmed by 1 base and J by 5 bases, leaving 5 bases between them. CDR3 region: CSARGDTEAFF. The CDR3 DNA sequence: TGCAGTGCTAGAGGGGATACTGAAGCTTTCTTT.

This clonotype occurred many times. This chain uses TRBV30 with TRBJ2-2; TRBD2 matches 7 bases. Unmatched junction bases numbered 8, after V lost 7 bases and J lost 6 bases. Germline values: CDR1 GTSNPN, CDR2 SVGIG (reference sequence). CDR3 length: 13 amino acids. The CDR3 DNA sequence: TGTGCCTTCCGGGACTACGTGGCCGGGGAGCTGTTTTTT. Translation gives CAFRDYVAGELFF.

J is TRBJ2-7 and V is TRBV18; 8 positions match TRBD2. The CDR3 consists of 17 residues. The V gene's germline CDR1 is KGHSH and CDR2 LQKENI. J lost 2 bases, V lost 3 bases, and 12 bases had no gene match. The CDR3 region is CASSPRKAGEPTYEQYF. The CDR3 DNA sequence: TGTGCCAGCTCACCGAGGAAAGCGGGAGAACCTACCTACGAGCAGTACTTC.

Many counts were recorded for this clonotype. The chain couples TRBV6-1 to TRBJ2-7, with D perhaps given as TRBD1 or TRBD2 (6 bases each). V was trimmed by 7 bases and J by 5 bases, leaving 21 bases between them. The CDR3 is 15 residues long. Germline V gene data show CDR1 as MNHNS and CDR2 as SASEGT. The CDR3 nucleotides are TGTGCCAGCACCGAAGGGGGGATAGGGAGGCACGAGCAGTACTTC. As protein: CASTEGGIGRHEQYF.

This clonotype came up a few times. This sequence joins TRBV4-1 and TRBJ1-5; the D gene is possibly TRBD1 (6 bases). This CDR3 spans 16 amino acids. V was trimmed by 4 bases and J by 6 bases, leaving 19 bases between them. The germline V gene encodes CDR1 MGHRA and CDR2 YSYEKL. The CDR3 loop reads CASSLWDGGRGQPQHF. The DNA for the CDR3 is TGCGCCAGCAGCCTTTGGGACGGGGGGCGCGGTCAGCCCCAGCATTTT.

This clonotype appeared many times. V gene TRBV19 combines with J gene TRBJ2-3, with D maybe TRBD2 (6 bases). The CDR3 extends over 13 amino acids. CDR1 is LNHDA, CDR2 SQIVND, per germline (reference sequence). Trimming took 4 bases from V and 3 from J, leaving 8 bases between them. The CDR3 region is CASSTGRTDTQYF. The CDR3 DNA is TGTGCCAGTAGTACAGGGAGGACAGATACGCAGTATTTT.

This clonotype showed up many times. This chain links TRBV5-1 with TRBJ1-1, with D perhaps TRBD1 (5 bases). Trimming removed 2 bases at V and 1 base at J, with 12 bases between. This CDR3 has 15 residues. Per the germline V gene, CDR1 is SGHRS and CDR2 is YFSETQ. The CDR3 DNA sequence: TGCGCCAGCAGCTTCGGTACCGGGGGGAACACTGAAGCTTTCTTT. It is translated as CASSFGTGGNTEAFF.

This clonotype has a count of ten or more. This chain joins TRBV27 and TRBJ2-1; 13 nucleotides agree with TRBD2. The CDR3 totals 15 residues. Germline values: CDR1 MNHEY, CDR2 SMNVEV (reference sequence). The J segment lost 2 bases and the V segment lost 5 bases, leaving 0 bases of the junction unmatched. CDR3 DNA: TGTGCCAGCAGTACTAGCGGGAGGGCCTACAATGAGCAGTTCTTC. It codes for CASSTSGRAYNEQFF.

Only a few counts were recorded for this clonotype. The gene calls are TRBV7-9 and TRBJ2-1, with a possible D match to TRBD2 (6 bases). Germline V gene sequence: CDR1 SEHNR, CDR2 FQNEAQ (reference sequence). This CDR3 contains 16 residues. V dropped 6 bases and J dropped 6 bases, with 21 bases sitting between them. The CDR3 DNA follows: TGTGCCAGCAGACAACAAGGGACTCCGGCGGCCAATGAGCAGTTCTTC. Protein sequence: CASRQQGTPAANEQFF. Full variable domain (outside the CDR3, taken from reference TRBV7-9 and TRBJ2-1): DTGVSQNPRHKITKRGQNVTFRCDPISEHNRLYWYRQTLGQGPEFLTYFQNEAQLEKSRLLSDRFSAERPKGSFSTLEIQRTEQGDSAMYLCASRQQGTPAANEQFFGPGTRLTVL.

This clonotype occurred many times. The chain recombines TRBV18 with TRBJ2-3, with 8 bases lining up with TRBD2. The germline V gene has CDR1 KGHSH and CDR2 LQKENI. This CDR3 contains 15 residues. The J segment lost 5 bases and the V segment lost 3 bases, leaving 7 bases of the junction unmatched. CDR3 DNA: TGTGCCAGCTCACCGAACCGGGGGGGGGAAGATACGCAGTATTTT. Protein sequence: CASSPNRGGEDTQYF.

This clonotype showed up just once. The chain has TRBV7-2 and TRBJ2-7; 7 positions agree with TRBD2. Germline V CDR1 and CDR2: SGHTA, FQGNSA. The V and J ends lost 7 bases and 2 bases, in that order; junction bases with no gene match: 17. The CDR3 extends over 17 amino acids. The CDR3 DNA sequence: TGTGCCAGCAAACCTCAGTCGGGATTTGCGGGAGCCTACGAGCAGTACTTC. This translates into CASKPQSGFAGAYEQYF.

This clonotype was picked up many times. The CDR3 coding sequence is TGTGCCAGCAGTTTAAACCGCGGCTCCTATGGCTACACCTTC. Residues: CASSLNRGSYGYTF. This chain connects TRBV27 to TRBJ1-2; no firm D call. V lost 2 bases to trimming and J lost 4 bases, with 11 bases between them. There are 14 residues in the CDR3. Germline values: CDR1 MNHEY, CDR2 SMNVEV (reference sequence).

This clonotype was counted many times. The J gene is TRBJ2-1, the V gene TRBV9, with D perhaps being TRBD1 or TRBD2 (5 bases each). Per the germline V gene, CDR1 is SGDLS and CDR2 is YYNGEE. This CDR3 contains 15 residues. V was clipped by 4 bases and J by 8 bases, with 19 bases between them. CDR3 sequence reads: CASSSPGPLGYEQFF. The CDR3 DNA reads as TGTGCCAGCAGCTCCCCGGGACCGCTGGGCTATGAGCAGTTCTTC.

This clonotype has ten or more counts. The rearrangement uses TRBV11-2 and TRBJ2-4; no definite D call. CDR3 length equals 18 residues. Between the trimmed V and J ends, which lost 0 bases and 0 bases, there was a span of 15 bases. Per germline, CDR1 SGHAT and CDR2 FQNNGV. The chain's CDR3 is CASSLDPDVVLAKNIQYF. CDR3 sequence (DNA): TGTGCCAGCAGCTTAGATCCGGACGTAGTATTAGCCAAAAACATTCAGTACTTC.

The rearrangement joins TRBV20-1 to TRBJ2-7, with 7 bases identical to TRBD2. J gave up 3 bases and V 3 bases, and 5 bases lay outside the gene matches. CDR1 is DFQATT, CDR2 SNEGSKA, per germline (reference sequence). There are 13 residues in the CDR3. CDR3 nucleotides: TGCAGTGCTAGGTGGGGGACTAACTACGAGCAGTACTTC. It is translated as CSARWGTNYEQYF.